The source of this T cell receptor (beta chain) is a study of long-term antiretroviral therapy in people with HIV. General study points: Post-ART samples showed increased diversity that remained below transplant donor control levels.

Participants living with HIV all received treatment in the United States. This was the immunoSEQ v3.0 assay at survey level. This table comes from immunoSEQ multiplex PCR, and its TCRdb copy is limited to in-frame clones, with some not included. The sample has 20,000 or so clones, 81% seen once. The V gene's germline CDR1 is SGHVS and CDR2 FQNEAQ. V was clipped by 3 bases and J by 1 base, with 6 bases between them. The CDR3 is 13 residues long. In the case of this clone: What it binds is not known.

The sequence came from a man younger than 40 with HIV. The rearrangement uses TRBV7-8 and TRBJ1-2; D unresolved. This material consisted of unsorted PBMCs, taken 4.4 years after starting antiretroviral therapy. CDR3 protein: CASSFGINYGYTF. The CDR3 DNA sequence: TGTGCCAGCAGCTTTGGAATTAACTATGGCTACACCTTC.